Each of the 30 T cell receptor beta chains below was sequenced from the same sample in a study of T cell responses to AZD1222 COVID-19 vaccine. Assay: immunoSEQ multiplex PCR; the TCRdb copy retains only in-frame clones and omits some. The sample records just over 150,000 clones, roughly 90% being singletons. The sample in question was peripheral blood, obtained 28 days after the second AZD1222 dose. These receptor sequences come from an adult who received the AZD1222 COVID-19 vaccine.

This chain connects TRBV5-1 to TRBJ1-5; D unclear. Germline V gives CDR1 SGHRS, CDR2 YFSETQ. The CDR3 contains 15 residues. The ends were cut back, 0 bases at V and 3 bases at J, with 10 bases in the middle. The DNA of the CDR3 is TGCGCCAGCAGCTTGGAGGGTTTGGCCAATCAGCCCCAGCATTTT. This translates into CASSLEGLANQPQHF.

The rearrangement links TRBV28 to TRBJ1-5; TRBD1 matches at 7 bases. J gave up 4 bases and V 8 bases, and 5 bases lay outside the gene matches. CDR3 size: 13 residues. In germline, CDR1 is MDHEN, CDR2 SYDVKM. The CDR3 region has the DNA TGTGCCAGCCAATACAGGGGAAATCAGCCCCAGCATTTT. Translating it yields CASQYRGNQPQHF.

The CDR3 spells CASSGDMLTDTQYF. CDR3 bases: TGTGCCAGCAGCGGGGATATGCTCACAGATACGCAGTATTTT. This rearrangement joins TRBV6-5 to TRBJ2-3; maybe TRBD2 (5 bases). This CDR3 comprises 14 residues. Deletions cut 6 bases from V and 2 bases from J, with 12 bases between. Germline CDR1 is MNHEY and CDR2 is SVGAGI.

J is TRBJ1-1 and V is TRBV3-1 (or the pseudogene TRBV3-2); TRBD1 agrees at 7 bases. The ends lost 9 bases at V and 0 bases at J; junction bases unmatched: 4. The V gene's germline CDR1 is LGHDT and CDR2 YNNKEL (reference sequence). This CDR3 is built from 13 residues. In nucleotides, the CDR3 is TGTGCCAGTAAGACAGGGATGAACACTGAAGCTTTCTTT. It codes for CASKTGMNTEAFF.

The J gene is TRBJ2-1, the V gene TRBV18, with no clear D. The V and J ends lost 2 bases and 3 bases respectively, with 11 bases between them. Looked up from germline, CDR1 is KGHSH and CDR2 is LQKENI. The CDR3 has 15 residues. The CDR3 loop reads CASSPSRQNYNEQFF. The CDR3 coding sequence is TGTGCCAGCTCACCATCCAGGCAGAACTACAATGAGCAGTTCTTC.

This clone showed up just once. This rearrangement joins TRBV27 to TRBJ2-3; 7 bases fit TRBD2. V lost 5 bases to trimming and J lost 8 bases; unmatched junction nucleotides: 19. CDR1 is MNHEY, CDR2 SMNVEV, per germline (reference sequence). This CDR3 comprises 17 residues. This CDR3 reads CASSMSSTSILGGTQYF. The CDR3 bases are TGTGCCAGCAGTATGTCGTCGACTAGCATCCTCGGGGGTACGCAGTATTTT.

This chain joins TRBV19 and TRBJ2-3; 8 positions match TRBD2. The CDR3 is made up of 17 amino acids. Germline CDR1 and CDR2: LNHDA and SQIVND (reference sequence). Unmatched junction bases numbered 18, after V lost 7 bases and J lost 6 bases. In DNA, the CDR3 is TGTGCCAGTACTGAAGACCCAGCGGGGGCTGGACCGGATACGCAGTATTTT. It translates to CASTEDPAGAGPDTQYF.

This chain uses TRBV18 with TRBJ1-6, with D hard to call. Between the trimmed V and J ends, which lost 6 bases and 0 bases, there was a span of 12 bases. Germline CDR1 KGHSH, CDR2 LQKENI. There are 16 residues in the CDR3. The CDR3 DNA reads as TGTGCCAGCTCCCTAACTGGGGACTCCTATAATTCACCCCTCCACTTT. The encoded protein is CASSLTGDSYNSPLHF.

This chain links TRBV5-1 with TRBJ1-2; TRBD1 aligns across 12 bases. The CDR3 is made up of 16 amino acids. The germline V gene has CDR1 SGHRS and CDR2 YFSETQ. The V gene end was trimmed by 0 bases and the J gene end by 3 bases; junction bases not matched to a gene: 3. The CDR3 DNA sequence: TGCGCCAGCAGCTTGGGGGACAGGGGGCTCGACTATGGCTACACCTTC. It codes for CASSLGDRGLDYGYTF.

The chain recombines TRBV5-6 with TRBJ1-1; D is ambiguous. CDR1 is SGHDT and CDR2 is YYEEEE in the germline V gene. The CDR3 is 14 amino acids. Trimming stripped 0 bases from V and 4 bases from J, with 10 bases between. CDR3 region: CASSLERVITEAFF. The CDR3 DNA is TGTGCCAGCAGCTTGGAGAGGGTGATCACTGAAGCTTTCTTT.

The CDR3 is CASSKTGPLTGELFF. CDR3 sequence (DNA): TGTGCCAGCAGCAAAACCGGGCCACTCACCGGGGAGCTGTTTTTT. The rearrangement joins TRBV7-6 to TRBJ2-2; no definite D call. The CDR3 runs 15 residues. V was cut by 5 bases and J by 4 bases, with 14 bases left in between. From germline, CDR1 is SGHVS and CDR2 FNYEAQ. The full variable domain, rest sourced from reference TRBV7-6 and TRBJ2-2, is GAGVSQSPRYKVTKRGQDVALRCDPISGHVSLYWYRQALGQGPEFLTYFNYEAQQDKSGLPNDRFSAERPEGSISTLTIQRTEQRDSAMYRCASSKTGPLTGELFFGEGSRLTVL.

This chain joins TRBV9 and TRBJ1-3; D unclear. The germline CDR1 and CDR2 sequences are SGDLS and YYNGEE. The CDR3 spans 14 residues. Between the trimmed V and J ends, which lost 4 bases and 0 bases, there was a span of 8 bases. Here the CDR3 reads CASSLHYSGNTIYF. The CDR3 region has the DNA TGTGCCAGCAGCTTACATTACTCTGGAAACACCATATATTTT.

The chain employs TRBV7-6 and TRBJ2-3, with D possibly matching TRBD2 (6 bases). V was clipped by 3 bases and J by 4 bases, with 20 bases between them. This CDR3 comprises 17 residues. The germline CDR1 and CDR2 sequences are SGHVS and FNYEAQ. The CDR3 spells CASSLGVLREPSDTQYF. In DNA form, the CDR3 reads TGTGCCAGCAGCTTGGGGGTACTACGGGAGCCTTCAGATACGCAGTATTTT. Full variable domain (rest looked up from reference TRBV7-6 and TRBJ2-3): GAGVSQSPRYKVTKRGQDVALRCDPISGHVSLYWYRQALGQGPEFLTYFNYEAQQDKSGLPNDRFSAERPEGSISTLTIQRTEQRDSAMYRCASSLGVLREPSDTQYFGPGTRLTVL.

The V gene is TRBV19, the J gene TRBJ2-7; D is unresolved. CDR3 length equals 16 residues. V lost 0 bases to trimming and J lost 7 bases, with 19 bases between them. Germline V gives CDR1 LNHDA, CDR2 SQIVND (reference sequence). CDR3 amino acids: CASSIDHLHGVLEQYF. CDR3 in DNA: TGTGCCAGTAGTATAGATCATCTCCACGGCGTCTTAGAGCAGTACTTC.

The V call is TRBV15, the J call TRBJ2-3; 9 nucleotides match TRBD2. Unmatched junction bases numbered 5, after V lost 1 base and J lost 6 bases. The CDR3 extends over 15 amino acids. Germline values: CDR1 LNHNV, CDR2 YYDKDF (reference sequence). The CDR3: CATSRVGLATDTQYF. The CDR3, as DNA: TGTGCCACCAGCAGAGTAGGACTAGCGACGGATACGCAGTATTTT.

The J gene is TRBJ1-2, the V gene TRBV18; 9 bases line up with TRBD1. V gave up 6 bases and J gave up 0 bases; unmatched junction bases: 11. The germline V gene encodes CDR1 KGHSH and CDR2 LQKENI. The CDR3 has 17 residues. The CDR3: CASSPGTGRPANYGYTF. The CDR3, as DNA: TGTGCCAGCTCTCCCGGGACAGGGCGCCCGGCTAACTATGGCTACACCTTC.

This chain links TRBV7-3 with TRBJ2-5, with D uncertain. CDR3 length: 14 amino acids. The V and J ends lost 5 bases and 2 bases respectively, with 12 bases between them. CDR1 is SGHTA, CDR2 FQGTGA, per germline. CDR3 protein: CASSPSLGQETQYF. The CDR3 nucleotides read TGTGCCAGCAGCCCCTCCTTAGGGCAAGAGACCCAGTACTTC.

The chain couples TRBV25-1 to TRBJ2-7; D is possibly TRBD1 or TRBD2 (5 bases each). CDR1 MGHDK and CDR2 SYGVNS come from the germline V gene. The CDR3 covers 15 residues. With 5 bases removed from V and 0 bases from J, the gap between germline ends came to 14 bases. CDR3 amino acids: CASSPTAGSSYEQYF. The CDR3 DNA is TGTGCCAGCAGTCCTACCGCAGGGAGCTCCTACGAGCAGTACTTC.

This chain uses TRBV11-2 with TRBJ2-6; D may match TRBD1 or TRBD2 (6 bases each). Germline V gives CDR1 SGHAT, CDR2 FQNNGV. This CDR3 is built from 16 residues. The germline V and J ends were trimmed by 9 bases and 0 bases, with 15 bases remaining between them. DNA for the CDR3: TGTGCCAGATGGAGGGGGTCGAGCTCTGGGGCCAACGTCCTGACTTTC. Translating it yields CARWRGSSSGANVLTF.

This chain connects TRBV10-2 to TRBJ1-2; weak D call: TRBD1 (6 bases). Looked up from germline, CDR1 is WSHSY and CDR2 is SAAADI. This CDR3 is 14 amino acids long. The V gene lost 5 bases and the J gene lost 4 bases, with 14 bases spanning the gap. The CDR3, as DNA: TGCGCCAGCAGTTCCCAAGGGGGATCCTATGGCTACACCTTC. It yields the protein CASSSQGGSYGYTF.

This clone was seen a single time. The chain combines TRBV7-2 with TRBJ2-2, with TRBD2 matching over 12 bases. Germline trimming cut 4 bases from V and 8 bases from J; bases unmatched to any gene: 11. This CDR3 contains 17 residues. Germline CDR1 and CDR2: SGHTA and FQGNSA. CDR3 bases: TGTGCCAGCAGCTCTTCGGTCGCTAGCGGGGGGGCAGGGGAGCTGTTTTTT. Protein product: CASSSSVASGGAGELFF. Full variable domain (missing parts from reference TRBV7-2 and TRBJ2-2): GAGVSQSPSNKVTEKGKDVELRCDPISGHTALYWYRQSLGQGLEFLIYFQGNSAPDKSGLPSDRFSAERTGGSVSTLTIQRTQQEDSAVYLCASSSSVASGGAGELFFGEGSRLTVL.

The chain employs TRBV6-5 and TRBJ1-2, with 7 bases that match TRBD1. The CDR3 has 13 amino acids. Germline CDR1 is MNHEY and CDR2 is SVGAGI. V trimming: 5 bases; J trimming: 8 bases; junction bases outside the gene matches: 8. CDR3 amino acids: CASSTDRQGGYTF. The DNA of the CDR3 is TGTGCCAGCAGTACGGACAGGCAGGGAGGCTACACCTTC.

This clone has more than one count but fewer than ten. The V gene is TRBV6-5, the J gene TRBJ2-7, with TRBD2 identical over 7 bases. CDR1 and CDR2 (germline): MNHEY, SVGAGI. The CDR3 is 14 residues long. The J segment lost 7 bases and the V segment lost 2 bases, leaving 8 bases of the junction unmatched. The CDR3 loop is CASSYGGGPGEQYF. CDR3 coding DNA: TGTGCCAGCAGTTACGGGGGAGGGCCGGGAGAGCAGTACTTC.

The chain joins TRBV5-5 to TRBJ2-7; 7 bases fit TRBD1. After removal of 0 bases from V and 4 bases from J, the junction contained 10 bases not matched to a gene. Looked up from germline, CDR1 is SGHKS and CDR2 is YYEKEE (reference sequence). The CDR3 loop spans 16 amino acids. In DNA form, the CDR3 reads TGTGCCAGCAGCTTGGTGAAGGGGACAGTAGGTTACGAGCAGTACTTC. This encodes CASSLVKGTVGYEQYF.

This clone was found once. This chain links TRBV19 with TRBJ2-7; 9 bases are shared with TRBD1. Germline V gene lookup returns CDR1 LNHDA and CDR2 SQIVND (reference sequence). With 4 bases clipped from V and 3 bases from J, the junction kept 7 bases outside the gene matches. The CDR3 consists of 15 residues. The CDR3 region is CASSKRTGENYEQYF. The CDR3 DNA reads as TGTGCCAGTAGTAAGAGGACAGGGGAAAACTACGAGCAGTACTTC.

The chain joins TRBV27 to TRBJ1-5; D is undetermined. The CDR3 extends over 13 amino acids. V was pared by 2 bases and J by 4 bases, with 6 bases between. The V gene's germline CDR1 is MNHEY and CDR2 SMNVEV (reference sequence). CDR3 amino acids: CASSLAGNQPQHF. The CDR3 coding sequence is TGTGCCAGCAGTTTAGCTGGAAATCAGCCCCAGCATTTT.

The J gene is TRBJ1-1, the V gene TRBV5-1, with a possible D match to TRBD1 (5 bases). The CDR3 spans 15 residues. The germline V and J ends were trimmed by 0 bases and 2 bases, with 11 bases remaining between them. CDR1 and CDR2 (germline): SGHRS, YFSETQ. CDR3 DNA sequence: TGCGCCAGCAGCTTGGCCACAGGACGAAACACTGAAGCTTTCTTT. Translation: CASSLATGRNTEAFF. The variable domain in full, with the rest retrieved from reference TRBV5-1 and TRBJ1-1, is KAGVTQTPRYLIKTRGQQVTLSCSPISGHRSVSWYQQTPGQGLQFLFEYFSETQRNKGNFPGRFSGRQFSNSRSEMNVSTLELGDSALYLCASSLATGRNTEAFFGQGTRLTVV.

This chain links TRBV7-6 with TRBJ2-2; D remains unclear. The V end was cut by 8 bases, the J end by 1 base, with 14 bases between. CDR1 is SGHVS, CDR2 FNYEAQ, per germline. This CDR3 is built from 15 residues. The CDR3 sequence: CASLEFRGNTGELFF. CDR3 DNA sequence: TGTGCCAGCCTGGAGTTTAGAGGGAACACCGGGGAGCTGTTTTTT.

The chain recombines TRBV19 with TRBJ1-1; D perhaps matches TRBD1 (6 bases). Per germline, CDR1 LNHDA and CDR2 SQIVND (reference sequence). The CDR3 extends over 14 amino acids. Trimming took 2 bases from V and 0 from J, leaving 7 bases between them. CDR3 nucleotide sequence: TGTGCCAGTAGTATACAGGGGTTGAACACTGAAGCTTTCTTT. Encoded protein: CASSIQGLNTEAFF.

The rearrangement links TRBV5-8 to TRBJ1-1, with D perhaps matching TRBD1 (6 bases). The CDR3 covers 14 residues. Germline V gives CDR1 SGHTS, CDR2 YDEGEE. Between the trimmed V and J ends, which lost 3 bases and 0 bases, there was a span of 9 bases. CDR3 sequence: CASSSRQVNTEAFF. The CDR3 DNA reads TGTGCCAGCAGCTCCCGACAGGTGAACACTGAAGCTTTCTTT.